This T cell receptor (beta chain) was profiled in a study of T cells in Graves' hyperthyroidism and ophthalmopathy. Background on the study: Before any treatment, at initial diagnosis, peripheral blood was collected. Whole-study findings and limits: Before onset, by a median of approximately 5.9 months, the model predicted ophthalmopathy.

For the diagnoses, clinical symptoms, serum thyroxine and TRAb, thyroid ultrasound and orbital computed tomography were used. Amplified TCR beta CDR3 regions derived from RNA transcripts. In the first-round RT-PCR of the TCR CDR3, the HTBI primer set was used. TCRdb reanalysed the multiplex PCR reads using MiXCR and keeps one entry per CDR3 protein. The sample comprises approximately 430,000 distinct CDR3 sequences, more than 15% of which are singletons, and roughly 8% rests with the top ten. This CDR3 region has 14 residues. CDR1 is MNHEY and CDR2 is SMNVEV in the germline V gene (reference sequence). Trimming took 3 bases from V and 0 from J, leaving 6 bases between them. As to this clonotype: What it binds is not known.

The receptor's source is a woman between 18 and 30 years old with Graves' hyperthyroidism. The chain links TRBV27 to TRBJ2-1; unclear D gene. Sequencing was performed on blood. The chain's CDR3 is CASSFWGSYNEQFF. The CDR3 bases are TGTGCCAGCAGTTTCTGGGGCTCCTACAATGAGCAGTTCTTC.